This is a list of T cell receptor beta chains from one sample in a study of cytotoxic CD8 clonotypes in ibrutinib-treated CLL. Measured with immunoSEQ multiplex PCR; TCRdb has only the in-frame clones, and not every one. The table has 330,000 or so clones, 67% seen once. Here the sequenced sample was PBMCs, taken after 36 months of ibrutinib treatment. The receptors shown here come from a human donor with chronic lymphocytic leukemia. Both conserved end residues are part of each CDR3. A D gene is named only where the DNA matches it firmly. The listing skips clone size in some rows; elsewhere it reads once, few, many or a size class.

v_call	j_call	clone_size	d_call	cdr3_nt	cdr3_aa
TRBV4-1	TRBJ2-7	NA	NA	TGCGCCAGCAGCCAAGTGGCAGGGGTTCGGGACGAGCAGTACTTC	CASSQVAGVRDEQYF
TRBV5-6	TRBJ2-5	NA	NA	TGTGCCAGCAGCTTGAGGGAGAAAGAGACCCAGTACTTC	CASSLREKETQYF
TRBV7-2	TRBJ1-5	NA	TRBD1	TGTGCCAGCAGCCGAGGGGCCGGACAGGCTCAGCCCCAGCATTTT	CASSRGAGQAQPQHF
TRBV9	TRBJ2-1	NA	TRBD2	TGTGCCAGCAGCGGCCAGCGGGAGCTCTACAATGAGCAGTTCTTC	CASSGQRELYNEQFF
TRBV5-1	TRBJ1-1	once	NA	TGCGCCAGCAGCTTAGACGCACCGTTCAGCACTGAAGCTTTCTTT	CASSLDAPFSTEAFF
TRBV18	TRBJ1-2	NA	TRBD1	TGTGCCAGCTCAGGGGACCGGACAGGGGGAAGCTATGGCTACACCTTC	CASSGDRTGGSYGYTF
TRBV7-3	TRBJ2-1	NA	NA	TGTGCCAGCAGCCCGCTCCTCACTCACAATGAGCAGTTCTTC	CASSPLLTHNEQFF
TRBV2	TRBJ2-7	NA	TRBD1	TGTGCCAGCAGTGAACGCTACGGACAGGGGGTGTACGAGCAGTACTTC	CASSERYGQGVYEQYF
TRBV4-1	TRBJ2-7	NA	NA	TGCGCCAGCAGCCAAGACACAGGTAAATTTAGGCCCTACGAGCAGTACTTC	CASSQDTGKFRPYEQYF
TRBV7-9	TRBJ2-3	NA	NA	TGTGCCAGCAACAGAAAGGGGGGGAGCACAGATACGCAGTATTTT	CASNRKGGSTDTQYF
TRBV6-6	TRBJ2-5	few	NA	TGTGCCAGCCGGTTCGGGGAGACCCAGTACTTC	CASRFGETQYF
TRBV5-4	TRBJ1-3	NA	NA	TGTGCCAGCAGCTACTCGGGACTCATAATAGGAAACACCATATATTTT	CASSYSGLIIGNTIYF
TRBV27	TRBJ1-5	NA	TRBD1	TGTGCCAGCAGTTTATTTGGGACAGGGCTCTATAGCAATCAGCCCCAGCATTTT	CASSLFGTGLYSNQPQHF
TRBV6-5	TRBJ1-2	NA	NA	TGTGCCAGCAGCACCTTCCGGGGGTATGGCTACACCTTC	CASSTFRGYGYTF
TRBV7-2	TRBJ1-2	few	NA	TGTGCCAGCAGCTTAGCTCGGACAGCGCCCGCCTATGGCTACACCTTC	CASSLARTAPAYGYTF
TRBV2	TRBJ2-7	NA	TRBD1	TGTGCCAGCAGAATCACCCCGGGACAGGGGACCTACGAGCAGTACTTC	CASRITPGQGTYEQYF
TRBV4-1	TRBJ2-3	few	TRBD2	TGCGCCAGCAGCCAAAGGCAGCGGGGGGGTTTCACAGATACGCAGTATTTT	CASSQRQRGGFTDTQYF
TRBV11-2	TRBJ2-4	NA	TRBD2	TGTGCCAGCAGCTTAGGGATGGGAGGGGACATTCAGTACTTC	CASSLGMGGDIQYF
TRBV7-8	TRBJ2-1	NA	NA	TGTGCCAGCAGCTTAACAGGCCCGCTCCAAAGGTACCACAATGAGCAGTTCTTC	CASSLTGPLQRYHNEQFF
TRBV6-5	TRBJ2-7	NA	NA	TGTGCCAGCAGTCACGGGAGCGAGCAGTACTTC	CASSHGSEQYF
TRBV19	TRBJ2-1	NA	NA	TGTGCCAGTAGTAGGGGCAGAAGGCAGTGGGGTGAGCAGTTCTTC	CASSRGRRQWGEQFF
TRBV6-6	TRBJ2-1	NA	NA	TGTGCCAGCAGCCTAGGCGGGGGCACCTACAATGAGCAGTTCTTC	CASSLGGGTYNEQFF
TRBV7-2	TRBJ1-1	NA	NA	TGTGCCAGCAGCTTGTTAGGGTTAGGGAACACTGAAGCTTTCTTT	CASSLLGLGNTEAFF
TRBV25-1	TRBJ1-1	NA	NA	TGTGCCAGCAGTGAGGGACAGAACACTGAAGCTTTCTTT	CASSEGQNTEAFF
TRBV18	TRBJ1-2	few	TRBD1	TGTGCCAGCTCACCGAGCATCCAGGGGGAGTTGGGTGGCTACACCTTC	CASSPSIQGELGGYTF
TRBV14	TRBJ2-5	NA	TRBD1	TGTGCCAGCAGCCAAGATCGTGGGACAGAAGAGACCCAGTACTTC	CASSQDRGTEETQYF
TRBV2	TRBJ2-6	few	TRBD1	TGTGCCAGCGCTCGGCGACAGGGGAAACCTGGGGCCAACGTCCTGACTTTC	CASARRQGKPGANVLTF
TRBV5-1	TRBJ2-2	NA	NA	TGCGCCAGCAGCCGGACGGGAAACACCGGGGAGCTGTTTTTT	CASSRTGNTGELFF
TRBV28	TRBJ2-1	NA	NA	TGTGCCAGCAGGGTTGGCGGGATGGGGCACAATGAGCAGTTCTTC	CASRVGGMGHNEQFF
TRBV7-8	TRBJ2-1	NA	NA	TGTGCCAGCAGCTTAGCGGAAGTAGGCTCCTACAATGAGCAGTTCTTC	CASSLAEVGSYNEQFF
TRBV2	TRBJ2-3	few	TRBD1	TGTGCCAGCAGGACAGGGGAGGGCACAGATACGCAGTATTTT	CASRTGEGTDTQYF
TRBV2	TRBJ2-1	NA	TRBD2	TGTGCCAGCAGAAGGGGACTAGCGGGGGGGTTTAGGGATGAGCAGTTCTTC	CASRRGLAGGFRDEQFF
TRBV7-2	TRBJ1-6	NA	NA	TGTGCCAGCAGTATTTATCAGCTCGGAATCCCCTATAATTCACCCCTCCACTTT	CASSIYQLGIPYNSPLHF
TRBV7-2	TRBJ2-1	NA	NA	TGTGCCAGCAGCTTAGGGCGGGGAGAGCAGTTCTTC	CASSLGRGEQFF
TRBV5-5	TRBJ2-5	NA	NA	TGTGCCAGCAGCTTGGTTTTGGAGACCCAGTACTTC	CASSLVLETQYF
TRBV5-6	TRBJ1-1	NA	NA	TGTGCCAGCAGCCTAGGTCTCAAATTGAACACTGAAGCTTTCTTT	CASSLGLKLNTEAFF
TRBV11-1	TRBJ2-7	NA	TRBD1	TGTGCCAGCAGCCCCTATGAAGGGACAGGCGAGCAGTACTTC	CASSPYEGTGEQYF
TRBV7-3	TRBJ2-2	NA	TRBD2	TGTGCCAGCAGCTTACCGAAGCACGGACTAGCGGGCACCGGGGAGCTGTTTTTT	CASSLPKHGLAGTGELFF
TRBV9	TRBJ2-5	NA	TRBD1	TGTGCCAGCATGGGGACAGGGGACATCGGGACCCAGTACTTC	CASMGTGDIGTQYF
TRBV7-8	TRBJ2-7	NA	NA	TGTGCCAGCAGCTCAGGGGACATCTTCTACGAGCAGTACTTC	CASSSGDIFYEQYF
TRBV27	TRBJ2-7	NA	NA	TGTGCCAGCAGTTCAGCCTACGAGCAGTACTTC	CASSSAYEQYF
TRBV7-9	TRBJ2-1	few	NA	TGTGCCAGCAGCTCCTTGGGCTCCTACAATGAGCAGTTCTTC	CASSSLGSYNEQFF
TRBV14	TRBJ1-2	few	NA	TGTGCCAGCAGCCAAGGGCGGGGGGCTAACTATGGCTACACCTTC	CASSQGRGANYGYTF
TRBV5-1	TRBJ2-5	NA	NA	TGCGCCAGCAGCGAGTCCGGGACTTCCCAAGAGACCCAGTACTTC	CASSESGTSQETQYF
TRBV7-8	TRBJ2-1	few	NA	TGTGCCAGCAGCCCGACCAATGAGCAGTTCTTC	CASSPTNEQFF
TRBV27	TRBJ2-3	NA	NA	TGTGCCAGCAGTTTGGGGACTGGGACAGCCAACACAGATACGCAGTATTTT	CASSLGTGTANTDTQYF
TRBV28	TRBJ1-2	NA	TRBD1	TGTGCCAGCAGCTCTACCTTTGGGACAGGCATCTATGGCTACACCTTC	CASSSTFGTGIYGYTF
TRBV5-1	TRBJ1-6	NA	TRBD1	TGCGCCAGCAGCTTGAGGGGGACAGACCTTAATTCACCCCTCCACTTT	CASSLRGTDLNSPLHF
TRBV14	TRBJ1-3	NA	NA	TGTGCCAGCAGCCAAGTCTGGGGCATCTCTGGAAACACCATATATTTT	CASSQVWGISGNTIYF
TRBV29-1	TRBJ2-2	few	NA	TGCAGCGTCCATCACACCGGGGAGCTGTTTTTT	CSVHHTGELFF
TRBV5-1	TRBJ2-3	NA	NA	TGCGCCAGCAGCTTGGCGAACAGGGCAGATACGCAGTATTTT	CASSLANRADTQYF
TRBV29-1	TRBJ2-7	NA	NA	TGCAGCGTTGAAGACCCGAAAGACTACGAGCAGTACTTC	CSVEDPKDYEQYF
TRBV6-5	TRBJ1-1	NA	TRBD1	TGTGCCAGCAGTGCGACAGGGTTGTTGAACACTGAAGCTTTCTTT	CASSATGLLNTEAFF